Below, one T cell receptor beta chain is given with its context. The antigen remains undetermined. The sample is drawn from a study of CD8+ T cells in alopecia areata. CDR1 LNHDA and CDR2 SQIVND come from the germline V gene (reference sequence). The CDR3 contains 14 residues. The trim removed 6 bases at V and 7 bases at J, leaving 8 bases unmatched. cDNA serving as the sequencing template came from extracted, reverse transcribed RNA. Using immunoSEQ multiplex PCR, the repertoire was profiled, and TCRdb retains in-frame clones only, with some absent. The sample shows around 35,000 clones, roughly 53% of them seen only once. Study-wide results and caveats: Clonality exceeded that of normal scalp in lesional scalp, most notably in alopecia totalis/universalis.

This chain uses TRBV19 with TRBJ2-1; 8 bases agree with TRBD2. The TCR comes from a human donor with alopecia areata. Material for sequencing was NKG2D-high CD8+ T cells sorted from blood. DNA of the CDR3: TGTGCCAGTAGGGTTTCGGGGGGGCCGAATGAGCAGTTCTTC. Translated: CASRVSGGPNEQFF.